This T cell receptor beta chain originates from a study of metastatic and nonmetastatic thyroid tumors. Study details: Comparative analysis of repertoires was undertaken across blood and tumor or nodule tissue obtained from malignant and benign thyroid patients.

All patients were untreated before thyroid surgery. By sample share, this clone is medium-sized. Its antigen is as yet unknown. In the original analysis: A classifier of distant metastasis in papillary thyroid cancer was built from CDR3 differences (across clinicopathological groups). TCRdb re-called the PCR reads through MiXCR. The V and J calls come from TCRdb's annotation, not from the publication. The sample shows 7,000 to 8,500 clones, less than 30% of them seen only once. The germline V and J ends were trimmed by 1 base and 5 bases, with 9 bases remaining between them. Germline assignment: CDR1 LNHNV and CDR2 YYDKDF (reference sequence). This CDR3 spans 14 amino acids. Study findings and constraints: Reported TCR beta diversity, measured in blood and tumor, was significantly higher for malignant thyroid tumors than for benign nodules.

The specimen was tumor tissue. The sequence was collected from a female donor with papillary thyroid cancer or a benign thyroid nodule (not recorded which). Some clones in this sample may be carry-over from other donors' samples. The chain links TRBV15 to TRBJ1-3; D not resolved. The CDR3 coding sequence is TGTGCCACCAGCAGAGGAGGGAATAGAAACACCATATATTTT. Translation gives CATSRGGNRNTIYF.